This TCR beta chain was profiled in a study of cytomegalovirus exposure and HLA in healthy donors. Study summary: Around 80 million unique TCR sequences came from HLA-typed donors in an early release.

This CDR3 spans 14 amino acids. Germline values: CDR1 MNHEY, CDR2 SVGAGI. The V and J ends lost 8 bases and 2 bases, in that order; junction bases with no gene match: 9. The study ran its PCR with 60 Vbeta and 13 Jbeta primers. Some clones are missing from TCRdb's copy, which holds only in-frame ones; the method was immunoSEQ multiplex PCR. The sample carries about 82,000 clones, over 80% recorded once. Points on this clone: Its specificity is not known.

Broader study findings: An observed cluster of highly shared sequence variants was recorded as a likely sequencing artifact. Presence/absence analyses treated sequencing depth as roughly uniform across donors.

The donors were healthy bone marrow donors. Material for sequencing was PBMCs. The chain links TRBV6-5 to TRBJ2-7; 7 bases are a match to TRBD1. The TCR sequence derives from a man aged 18 to 30 in good health and CMV-seronegative. Here the CDR3 reads CASRSADRPYEQYF. The CDR3 DNA is TGTGCCAGCCGTTCGGCGGACAGGCCCTACGAGCAGTACTTC.